This T cell receptor beta chain was found in a study of blood T cell repertoires in COVID-19. About the study: There were acute and convalescent COVID-19 samples, and they came from the United States, Italy and Spain. Sources were T cells, B-cell-depleted T cells, or PBMCs; the material itself was cDNA or gDNA.

Original handling: Researchers report that nucleated cell counts were estimated from reference gene primer amplification. Sequencing was performed with immunoSEQ multiplex PCR; in TCRdb, only in-frame clones are kept and a portion is missing. The V and J calls and clone size come from that table; D and trimming were worked out from the DNA. The profile shows 88,000 or so clones, about four fifths of them singletons. V dropped 0 bases and J dropped 1 base, with 10 bases sitting between them. This CDR3 has 15 residues. Looked up from germline, CDR1 is KGHSH and CDR2 is LQKENI. This rearrangement joins TRBV18 to TRBJ2-7, with D maybe TRBD1 (5 bases). The sequencing sample was made of peripheral blood. This receptor was obtained from a human donor in a cohort sampled during active COVID-19. As DNA, the CDR3 is TGTGCCAGCTCACCACCCCAGGGTTCTTCCTACGAGCAGTACTTC. Translation: CASSPPQGSSYEQYF.